The 14 T cell receptor beta chains reported below all come from one sample, sequenced in a study of early T cells in non-severe SARS-CoV-2 infection. TCRdb re-derived calls from the 5' RACE reads in MiXCR, one entry per CDR3 protein. Of roughly 48,000 distinct CDR3 sequences detected, 5.6% appear once; the ten largest clones hold 4.5% to 5.5%. Sequenced sample: whole blood. Source of these receptors: an adult who was a healthcare worker with PCR-confirmed SARS-CoV-2 infection or an uninfected control (not recorded which).

This clonotype was observed many times. The chain carries TRBV7-6 and TRBJ2-5; TRBD2 matches 13 bases. The CDR3 length is 17 residues. V gave up 6 bases and J gave up 2 bases; unmatched junction bases: 9. Germline lookup yields CDR1 SGHVS and CDR2 FNYEAQ. CDR3 sequence reads: CASRSGLAGLLQETQYF. As DNA, the CDR3 is TGTGCCAGCAGATCGGGACTAGCGGGGTTACTTCAAGAGACCCAGTACTTC.

With regard to this clonotype: Compared with germline, one end of the junction differs, possibly owing to a read error. The chain carries TRBV7-7 and TRBJ2-1, with 7 bases fitting TRBD1. Germline values: CDR1 SSHAT, CDR2 FNYEAQ (reference sequence). The CDR3 length is 13 residues. CDR3 in amino acids: CASSSNRGNEQFF. CDR3 DNA sequence: TGTGCTAGCAGCTCTAACAGGGGAAATGAGCAGTTCTTC.

Many counts were recorded for this clonotype. V is TRBV30 and J is TRBJ2-7; TRBD1 agrees at 8 bases. This CDR3 region has 13 residues. With 3 bases clipped from V and 5 bases from J, the junction kept 6 bases outside the gene matches. CDR1 GTSNPN and CDR2 SVGIG come from the germline V gene (reference sequence). DNA for the CDR3: TGTGCCTGGAGGGGACAGGAGCCCGACGAGCAGTACTTC. It translates to CAWRGQEPDEQYF.

This clonotype was picked up many times. This chain uses TRBV18 with TRBJ2-5; TRBD2 matches at 8 bases. Per the germline V gene, CDR1 is KGHSH and CDR2 is LQKENI. With V trimmed by 3 bases and J by 5 bases, 2 bases remained unmatched. This CDR3 spans 13 amino acids. CDR3 protein: CASSPGLGETQYF. CDR3 nucleotide sequence: TGTGCCAGCTCACCGGGACTAGGGGAGACCCAGTACTTC.

This clonotype was seen ten or more times. This chain joins TRBV11-3 and TRBJ2-3; weak D call: TRBD1 (5 bases). The length of the CDR3 is 16 residues. The V end lost 0 bases, the J end lost 5 bases, and 15 bases lay between the germline ends. Germline V lookup: CDR1 SGHNT, CDR2 YENEEA. CDR3 nucleotide sequence: TGTGCCAGCAGCTTAGATCCCACAGGTGGTAGAGATACGCAGTATTTT. This sequence encodes CASSLDPTGGRDTQYF. The variable domain in full, completed from reference TRBV11-3 and TRBJ2-3, reads EAGVVQSPRYKIIEKKQPVAFWCNPISGHNTLYWYLQNLGQGPELLIRYENEEAVDDSQLPKDRFSAERLKGVDSTLKIQPAELGDSAVYLCASSLDPTGGRDTQYFGPGTRLTVL.

This clonotype appeared many times. The gene calls are TRBV4-3 and TRBJ2-7; D might be TRBD1 or TRBD2, each matching 6 bases. Germline assignment: CDR1 LGHNA and CDR2 YSLEER. The CDR3 length is 16 residues. V lost 2 bases to trimming and J lost 4 bases, with 18 bases between them. The CDR3 nucleotides read TGCGCCAGCAGCCAAAAAGAACAGGGAGGCGTTTACGAGCAGTACTTC. Its translation is CASSQKEQGGVYEQYF.

For this clonotype: A single base separates this from a much larger clone, so it may be a read error. The V call is TRBV6-6, the J call TRBJ2-3; weak D call: TRBD2 (5 bases). The CDR3 contains 14 residues. Germline-derived CDR1 and CDR2 are MNHNY and SVGAGI (reference sequence). The CDR3 sequence is CTSSLLGITDTQYF. In DNA, the CDR3 is TGTACCAGCAGCTTACTAGGGATAACAGATACGCAGTATTTT.

The V call is TRBV20-1, the J call TRBJ1-2; D is unresolved. This CDR3 region has 16 residues. Germline V gene lookup returns CDR1 DFQATT and CDR2 SNEGSKA (reference sequence). V lost 0 bases, J lost 4 bases, and 18 bases lay in between. The chain's CDR3 is CSARDLFAGTRYGYTF. The CDR3, as DNA: TGCAGTGCTAGAGATCTCTTCGCGGGAACCCGCTATGGCTACACCTTC.

This clonotype was counted between two and nine times. V and J are TRBV21-1 and TRBJ2-5; the D call in the table, TRBD1, was not verified against the DNA. TRBV21-1 is reported as a pseudogene. CDR3 size: 12 residues. Here the CDR3 reads CASSTRAETQYF. Here the CDR3 DNA reads TGTGCCAGCAGCACCAGGGCAGAGACCCAGTACTTC.

This clonotype was picked up many times. V and J are TRBV10-3 and TRBJ2-7, with D possibly being TRBD2 (6 bases). Germline loops: CDR1 ENHRY, CDR2 SYGVKD. V lost 2 bases and J 5 bases, leaving 13 bases between the germline ends. CDR3 length: 14 amino acids. The CDR3 DNA is TGTGCCATCAGTGAGAAAGTTACGGGGGACGAGCAGTACTTC. It is translated as CAISEKVTGDEQYF.

The chain has TRBV5-1 and TRBJ2-1; 9 bases are a match to TRBD1. The ends lost 5 bases at V and 7 bases at J; junction bases unmatched: 7. The CDR3 length is 14 residues. CDR1 and CDR2 from the germline V gene are SGHRS and YFSETQ. CDR3 sequence: CASSIIGTGNEQFF. CDR3 bases: TGCGCCAGCAGTATAATTGGGACAGGGAATGAGCAGTTCTTC.

This clonotype was seen repeatedly, ten times or more. This chain links TRBV12-5 with TRBJ1-5; D perhaps matches TRBD1 (5 bases). The germline V gene has CDR1 LGHNT and CDR2 FRNRAP. V was pared by 6 bases and J by 2 bases, with 11 bases between. The length of the CDR3 is 14 residues. CDR3 nucleotide sequence: TGTGCTAGTGGGTCCAGGGAGGGCAATCAGCCCCAGCATTTT. Its translation is CASGSREGNQPQHF.

The chain carries TRBV6-6 and TRBJ1-1; no clear D. V was shortened by 7 bases and J by 6 bases, with 18 bases between the two germline ends. The CDR3 totals 14 residues. CDR1 and CDR2 (germline): MNHNY, SVGAGI (reference sequence). CDR3 DNA sequence: TGTGCCAGCACCGGTCGGGTTCTCCGCCCTGAAGCTTTCTTT. Translation: CASTGRVLRPEAFF.

This clonotype has a count of ten or more. This rearrangement joins TRBV4-3 to TRBJ2-3, with TRBD2 identical over 11 bases. CDR1 is LGHNA, CDR2 YSLEER, per germline. The CDR3 totals 15 residues. Trimming removed 6 bases from V and 6 bases from J; junction bases left unmatched: 8. The CDR3 spells CASSLSGGVRDTQYF. The CDR3, as DNA: TGCGCCAGCAGTCTTAGCGGGGGGGTCAGGGATACGCAGTATTTT.